This T cell receptor beta chain was observed in a study of OX40 agonist ivuxolimab in advanced cancers. Germline V gene data show CDR1 as SGHRS and CDR2 as YFSETQ. With 1 base removed from V and 8 bases from J, the gap between germline ends came to 10 bases. The CDR3 runs 13 residues. Clones were sequenced by immunoSEQ multiplex PCR, and TCRdb holds only the in-frame ones, with some missing. The repertoire holds tens of thousands of clones, 65% to 90% seen once, with roughly 31% in the top ten. The sequence was collected from an adult with an advanced solid tumor such as melanoma, head and neck, liver or kidney cancer. Sample: CD4+ or CD8+ T cells sorted from blood, taken in a trial of the OX40 agonist ivuxolimab. The rearrangement uses TRBV5-1 and TRBJ2-1, with unresolved D. DNA for the CDR3: TGCGCCAGCAGCTTGAGACGCCAGGATGAGCAGTTCTTC. The encoded protein is CASSLRRQDEQFF.